Reported below is one T cell receptor beta chain. The germline V gene encodes CDR1 SGHTA and CDR2 FQGNSA. This CDR3 region has 14 residues. Between the trimmed V and J ends, which lost 1 base and 7 bases, there was a span of 14 bases. This specimen belongs to a study of OX40 agonist ivuxolimab in advanced cancers. Produced via immunoSEQ multiplex PCR; TCRdb's table is partial and in-frame only. The sample lists some 82,000 clones, approximately 95% occurring once. This chain links TRBV7-2 with TRBJ2-7; a possible D gene is TRBD1 (6 bases). The sequence was obtained from an adult with an advanced solid tumor such as melanoma, head and neck, liver or kidney cancer. Sequenced material: CD4+ or CD8+ T cells sorted from blood, taken in a trial of the OX40 agonist ivuxolimab. The CDR3 protein is CASSLGSIGGEQYF. The CDR3, as DNA: TGTGCCAGCAGCTTAGGAAGTATAGGGGGAGAGCAGTACTTC.